Reported below is one T cell receptor (beta chain). This entry is derived from a study of blood T cell repertoires in COVID-19. Study-wide background: From the United States, Italy and Spain came samples of acute and convalescent COVID-19. T cells, B-cell-depleted T cells, or PBMCs provided the cDNA or gDNA that served as material.

Some clones are missing from TCRdb's copy, which holds only in-frame ones; the method was immunoSEQ multiplex PCR. The profile shows around 420,000 clones, approximately 86% of them singletons. The sequencing input was PBMCs or T cells enriched from blood (not recorded which). This TCR was recovered from a woman aged 40 to 49 with acute COVID-19.

CDR3 loop: CAWSPRQGQRTDTQYF. The CDR3, as DNA: TGTGCCTGGAGTCCAAGACAGGGCCAGAGAACAGATACGCAGTATTTT. J is TRBJ2-3 and V is TRBV30, with 7 bases that match TRBD1. The CDR3 runs 16 residues. Germline CDR1 is GTSNPN and CDR2 is SVGIG (reference sequence). Trimming took 2 bases from V and 3 from J; bases not matched to a gene: 11.